Listed here are 29 T cell receptor beta chains from one sample, sequenced in a study of shared clonotypes between healthy human individuals. TCRdb's table, derived via immunoSEQ multiplex PCR, lists solely in-frame clones and lacks some. The table shows about 2 million clones, with over 85% occurring only once. Only CD45RO-negative cells positively selected for CCR7 counted as naive CD8 cells, so terminally differentiated effector memory CD45RA+ cells were excluded. Sequencing was performed on naive CD8+ T cells sorted from blood. The receptors were sampled from a man aged 18 to 29 in good health.

This chain connects TRBV2 to TRBJ2-1; D is ambiguous. Trimming removed 8 bases from V and 5 bases from J, with 13 bases in between. CDR3 size: 13 residues. The germline V gene has CDR1 SNHLY and CDR2 FYNNEI. This CDR3 reads CASYTTKNNEQFF. As DNA, the CDR3 is TGTGCCAGCTACACAACTAAAAACAATGAGCAGTTCTTC.

J is TRBJ1-1 and V is TRBV2, with 10 bases lining up with TRBD1. V was clipped by 7 bases and J by 1 base; unmatched bases: 9. This CDR3 has 16 residues. Germline values: CDR1 SNHLY, CDR2 FYNNEI. CDR3 nucleotides: TGTGCCAGCATCACAGACAGGGGGCTTGGGAACACTGAAGCTTTCTTT. It encodes CASITDRGLGNTEAFF.

The chain uses TRBV5-1 and TRBJ1-1; tentatively, D is TRBD1 (6 bases). The CDR3 spans 15 residues. CDR1 SGHRS and CDR2 YFSETQ come from the germline V gene. V lost 4 bases, J lost 5 bases, and 18 bases lay in between. The CDR3 reads CASSPAMDSQTEAFF. The CDR3 DNA reads TGCGCCAGCAGCCCGGCAATGGACAGTCAAACTGAAGCTTTCTTT. Supplemented by reference TRBV5-1 and TRBJ1-1, the full variable domain reads KAGVTQTPRYLIKTRGQQVTLSCSPISGHRSVSWYQQTPGQGLQFLFEYFSETQRNKGNFPGRFSGRQFSNSRSEMNVSTLELGDSALYLCASSPAMDSQTEAFFGQGTRLTVV.

The chain is built from TRBV15 and TRBJ2-3, with D perhaps TRBD1 (6 bases). The CDR3 loop spans 15 amino acids. Deletions cut 0 bases from V and 0 bases from J, with 7 bases between. Germline values: CDR1 LNHNV, CDR2 YYDKDF (reference sequence). CDR3 nucleotide sequence: TGTGCCACCAGCAGAGAGACAGGAAGCACAGATACGCAGTATTTT. It translates to CATSRETGSTDTQYF. Full variable domain (missing parts from reference TRBV15 and TRBJ2-3): DAMVIQNPRYQVTQFGKPVTLSCSQTLNHNVMYWYQQKSSQAPKLLFHYYDKDFNNEADTPDNFQSRRPNTSFCFLDIRSPGLGDTAMYLCATSRETGSTDTQYFGPGTRLTVL.

The DNA of the CDR3 is TGTGCCAGCAGTTTAGTTCTGGGTAATGAGCAGTTCTTC. Protein sequence: CASSLVLGNEQFF. The genes are TRBV27 and TRBJ2-1; D unresolved. Germline CDR1 MNHEY, CDR2 SMNVEV (reference sequence). V lost 2 bases to trimming and J lost 7 bases, with 9 bases between them. CDR3 length: 13 amino acids.

This clone has only one observation. The chain has TRBV19 and TRBJ2-5; 9 nucleotides match TRBD2. This CDR3 contains 15 residues. V was pared by 10 bases and J by 3 bases, with 12 bases of the junction left unmatched. Germline V CDR1 and CDR2: LNHDA, SQIVND (reference sequence). CDR3 coding DNA: TGTGCCACCCAAGTTTCGGTAGCGGGAGAAGAGACCCAGTACTTC. This gives the protein CATQVSVAGEETQYF.

The CDR3 DNA sequence: TGTGCCAGCAGTTTATCCCTGACATTTATCTATGGCTACACCTTC. Translating it yields CASSLSLTFIYGYTF. The genes are TRBV28 and TRBJ1-2, with unresolved D. The germline V gene encodes CDR1 MDHEN and CDR2 SYDVKM. The CDR3 sequence is 15 residues long. V was cut by 1 base and J by 4 bases, with 13 bases left in between.

This sequence joins TRBV2 and TRBJ2-3; maybe TRBD1 (6 bases). Germline V CDR1 and CDR2: SNHLY, FYNNEI. Trimming shortened V by 8 bases and J by 7 bases, and 19 bases separated the two germline ends. The CDR3 covers 14 residues. CDR3 residues: CASWVDRTFNTQYF. The CDR3 DNA follows: TGTGCCAGCTGGGTAGACAGGACCTTCAATACGCAGTATTTT.

The CDR3 DNA sequence: TGCGCCAGCAGCCAGGCTTCCTTTGATTTAGCAAAAAACATTCAGTACTTC. Protein sequence: CASSQASFDLAKNIQYF. The rearrangement joins TRBV4-3 to TRBJ2-4, with D unclear. The length of the CDR3 is 17 residues. V was shortened by 3 bases and J by 4 bases, with 19 bases between the two germline ends. Germline-derived CDR1 and CDR2 are LGHNA and YSLEER.

This chain's CDR3 is CASSTDREGPYEQYF. The CDR3 DNA is TGTGCCAGCAGCACGGACAGGGAAGGGCCCTACGAGCAGTACTTC. V gene TRBV28 combines with J gene TRBJ2-7, with TRBD1 identical over 8 bases. This CDR3 is 15 amino acids long. CDR1 is MDHEN and CDR2 is SYDVKM in the germline V gene. Trimming took 6 bases from V and 2 from J; bases not matched to a gene: 9.

The rearrangement joins TRBV4-3 to TRBJ2-1; the D gene is possibly TRBD2 (6 bases). Germline V lookup: CDR1 LGHNA, CDR2 YSLEER. This CDR3 has 15 residues. The ends were cut back, 6 bases at V and 7 bases at J, with 19 bases in the middle. DNA of the CDR3: TGCGCCAGCAGGAATTCGGGAGCCGGCGGTAATGAGCAGTTCTTC. Its protein is CASRNSGAGGNEQFF.

The V gene is TRBV6-1, the J gene TRBJ2-7, with D uncertain. Per germline, CDR1 MNHNS and CDR2 SASEGT. Deletions cut 0 bases from V and 0 bases from J, with 15 bases between. The CDR3 covers 17 residues. The CDR3 DNA reads as TGTGCCAGCAGTGAAGCGCTAGAAGGCTTCCACTCCTACGAGCAGTACTTC. As protein: CASSEALEGFHSYEQYF.

The rearrangement uses TRBV9 and TRBJ1-6, with D possibly being TRBD1 (5 bases). Trimming pared 7 bases from V and 4 bases from J, leaving 9 bases between. The CDR3 is 13 amino acids. Germline V gives CDR1 SGDLS, CDR2 YYNGEE. Written as DNA, the CDR3 is TGTGCCAGCGGAGGGGAGTATAATTCACCCCTCCACTTT. Protein product: CASGGEYNSPLHF.

This clone was seen just once. The chain is built from TRBV12-5 and TRBJ2-5; D may be TRBD1 or TRBD2 (5 bases each). Germline CDR1 reads LGHNT; CDR2 reads FRNRAP. CDR3 size: 16 residues. The germline V and J ends were trimmed by 6 bases and 5 bases, with 22 bases remaining between them. The CDR3 DNA reads TGTGCTAGTGGCGCCGGGACGGGCCCTACAGCTGAGACCCAGTACTTC. Its protein is CASGAGTGPTAETQYF.

The gene calls are TRBV7-9 and TRBJ2-5; tentatively, D is TRBD1 (5 bases). The CDR3 contains 14 residues. Germline V gene sequence: CDR1 SEHNR, CDR2 FQNEAQ (reference sequence). V shed 2 bases and J shed 4 bases, with 11 bases lying between them. CDR3 sequence: CASSLSAGSETQYF. The CDR3 DNA sequence: TGTGCCAGCAGCTTATCGGCAGGGTCAGAGACCCAGTACTTC.

The rearrangement joins TRBV21-1 to TRBJ1-5; the table calls TRBD1, which could not be checked here. TRBV21-1 is labeled a pseudogene. The CDR3 has 13 residues. The CDR3 loop is CSKRQGMNQPQHF. The DNA for the CDR3 is TGCTCAAAAAGACAGGGAATGAATCAGCCCCAGCATTTT.

This CDR3 is CASGLGGDEQYF. CDR3 DNA sequence: TGTGCTAGTGGTTTAGGAGGAGACGAGCAGTACTTC. V gene TRBV12-5 combines with J gene TRBJ2-7; perhaps TRBD2 as D (5 bases). Trimming removed 3 bases at V and 5 bases at J, with 8 bases between. The germline V gene has CDR1 LGHNT and CDR2 FRNRAP. This CDR3 has 12 residues.

Notes on this clone: Other DNA sequences of this sample code for an identical CDR3. The rearrangement joins TRBV11-3 to TRBJ1-1; D remains ambiguous. Between the trimmed V and J ends, which lost 2 bases and 1 base, there was a span of 5 bases. CDR1 and CDR2 from the germline V gene are SGHNT and YENEEA. The CDR3 is 13 residues long. CDR3 sequence: CASSLSPNTEAFF. In DNA form, the CDR3 reads TGTGCCAGCAGCTTATCTCCGAACACTGAAGCTTTCTTT.

This chain links TRBV6-5 with TRBJ1-1; D call uncertain. Germline assignment: CDR1 MNHEY and CDR2 SVGAGI. This CDR3 region has 16 residues. V was shortened by 4 bases and J by 2 bases, with 17 bases between the two germline ends. CDR3 sequence reads: CASSSFGPVGNTEAFF. The DNA for the CDR3 is TGTGCCAGCAGTTCGTTCGGCCCCGTCGGAAACACTGAAGCTTTCTTT.

The chain couples TRBV10-1 to TRBJ2-1, with D unresolved. This CDR3 has 12 amino acids. Trimming took 0 bases from V and 7 from J, leaving 4 bases between them. The germline CDR1 and CDR2 sequences are WNHNN and SYGVQD (reference sequence). This CDR3 is CASSESWNEQFF. Here the CDR3 DNA reads TGCGCCAGCAGTGAGTCTTGGAATGAGCAGTTCTTC.

This chain connects TRBV27 to TRBJ2-1, with 11 bases aligning to TRBD2. Germline trimming cut 2 bases from V and 8 bases from J; bases unmatched to any gene: 5. The CDR3 spans 15 residues. Germline CDR1 and CDR2: MNHEY and SMNVEV (reference sequence). DNA of the CDR3: TGTGCCAGCAGTTTACTAGCGGGAGGTGAGGATGAGCAGTTCTTC. This codes for CASSLLAGGEDEQFF.

Notes on this clone: Other DNA sequences from this sample encode an identical CDR3 as well. The chain joins TRBV4-1 to TRBJ1-1; D not resolved. Germline loops: CDR1 MGHRA, CDR2 YSYEKL. The germline V and J ends were trimmed by 0 bases and 0 bases, with 8 bases remaining between them. The length of the CDR3 is 15 residues. The CDR3 DNA sequence: TGCGCCAGCAGCCAAGAAGGGCTCATGAACACTGAAGCTTTCTTT. Its protein product is CASSQEGLMNTEAFF.

The chain recombines TRBV9 with TRBJ2-1; D is uncertain. V gave up 4 bases and J gave up 5 bases, with 7 bases separating them. Germline assignment: CDR1 SGDLS and CDR2 YYNGEE. The CDR3 loop spans 12 amino acids. The CDR3 nucleotides read TGTGCCAGCAGCCCCCGGAACAATGAGCAGTTCTTC. Its protein product is CASSPRNNEQFF.

The chain links TRBV28 to TRBJ1-1; 7 bases line up with TRBD1. The CDR3 covers 16 residues. Germline trimming cut 1 base from V and 4 bases from J; bases unmatched to any gene: 9. From germline, CDR1 is MDHEN and CDR2 SYDVKM. Written as DNA, the CDR3 is TGTGCCAGCAGTTTATCCGGGACAGCTACAGCCACTGAAGCTTTCTTT. Protein: CASSLSGTATATEAFF.

The V gene is TRBV13, the J gene TRBJ1-1; the match to TRBD1 covers 7 bases. This CDR3 spans 14 amino acids. The junction had 14 bases not matched to a gene; V was cut back by 5 bases and J by 11 bases. Germline CDR1 PRHDT, CDR2 FYEKMQ (reference sequence). CDR3 sequence: CASSPNGGQRGAFF. CDR3 coding DNA: TGTGCCAGCAGCCCGAATGGGGGACAGCGCGGTGCTTTCTTT.

The CDR3: CASSLYGERVNTGELFF. CDR3 in DNA: TGTGCCAGCAGTTTATACGGCGAGCGGGTGAACACCGGGGAGCTGTTTTTT. The chain employs TRBV27 and TRBJ2-2; D might be TRBD2 (6 bases). V was pared by 1 base and J by 1 base, with 13 bases between. The CDR3 has 17 residues. CDR1 and CDR2 from the germline V gene are MNHEY and SMNVEV (reference sequence).

The table lists this clone with a count of one. The V and J genes are TRBV7-9 and TRBJ2-3; perhaps D is TRBD1 or TRBD2 (6 bases each). The V end lost 0 bases, the J end lost 2 bases, and 15 bases lay between the germline ends. This CDR3 region has 17 residues. Per the germline V gene, CDR1 is SEHNR and CDR2 is FQNEAQ (reference sequence). The CDR3 bases are TGTGCCAGCAGCTTAGCTATTGAAGGGGGGCCCACAGATACGCAGTATTTT. Translated: CASSLAIEGGPTDTQYF. Full variable domain (rest looked up from reference TRBV7-9 and TRBJ2-3): DTGVSQNPRHKITKRGQNVTFRCDPISEHNRLYWYRQTLGQGPEFLTYFQNEAQLEKSRLLSDRFSAERPKGSFSTLEIQRTEQGDSAMYLCASSLAIEGGPTDTQYFGPGTRLTVL.

This chain links TRBV7-3 with TRBJ2-1; D is perhaps TRBD1 or TRBD2 (6 bases each). The germline V and J ends were trimmed by 2 bases and 6 bases, with 11 bases remaining between them. The CDR3 consists of 14 residues. Germline CDR1 and CDR2: SGHTA and FQGTGA. CDR3 in amino acids: CASSLGGGGNEQFF. CDR3 coding DNA: TGTGCCAGCAGCTTAGGAGGGGGAGGCAATGAGCAGTTCTTC.

This chain uses TRBV4-1 with TRBJ2-2, with D unclear. V gave up 0 bases and J gave up 3 bases, with 8 bases separating them. The CDR3 length is 15 residues. Looked up from germline, CDR1 is MGHRA and CDR2 is YSYEKL. The CDR3, as DNA: TGCGCCAGCAGCCAAGATCGGGTCTACACCGGGGAGCTGTTTTTT. Protein sequence: CASSQDRVYTGELFF.